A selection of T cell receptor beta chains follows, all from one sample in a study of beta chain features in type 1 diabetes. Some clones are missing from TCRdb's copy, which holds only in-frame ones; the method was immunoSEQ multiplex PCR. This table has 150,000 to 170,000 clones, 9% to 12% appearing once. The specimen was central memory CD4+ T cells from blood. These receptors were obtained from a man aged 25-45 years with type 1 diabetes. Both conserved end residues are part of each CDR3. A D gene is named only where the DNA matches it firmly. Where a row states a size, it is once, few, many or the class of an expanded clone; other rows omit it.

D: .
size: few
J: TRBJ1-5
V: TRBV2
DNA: TGTGCCAGCCAGGAGGGGACGGGCAATCAGCCCCAGCATTTT
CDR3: CASQEGTGNQPQHF

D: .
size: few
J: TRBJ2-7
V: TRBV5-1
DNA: TGCGCCAGCAGCTTGGGCGGCCCATACGAGCAGTACTTC
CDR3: CASSLGGPYEQYF

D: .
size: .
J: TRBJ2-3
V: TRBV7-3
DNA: TGTGCCAGCAGCTTAGGCCTCCCAGATACGCAGTATTTT
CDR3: CASSLGLPDTQYF

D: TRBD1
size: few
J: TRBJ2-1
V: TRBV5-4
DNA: TGTGCCAGCAGCTTAAAACGGGACAGCTCCTACAATGAGCAGTTCTTC
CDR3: CASSLKRDSSYNEQFF

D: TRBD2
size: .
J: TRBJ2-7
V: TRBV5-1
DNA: TGCGCCAGTACTAGCGGGAGTTCCTACGAGCAGTACTTC
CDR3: CASTSGSSYEQYF

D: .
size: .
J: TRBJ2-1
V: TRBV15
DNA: TGTGCCACCAGTTTCCGGGTCGACAATGAGCAGTTCTTC
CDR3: CATSFRVDNEQFF

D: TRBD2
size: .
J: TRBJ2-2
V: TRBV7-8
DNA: TGTGCCAGCAGCTTCAAGCGGGAGGGGCTGGGGAACACCGGGGAGCTGTTTTTT
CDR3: CASSFKREGLGNTGELFF

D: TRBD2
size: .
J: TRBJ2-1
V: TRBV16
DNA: TGTGCCAGCAGCCCCGGACTAGCCAATGAGCAGTTCTTC
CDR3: CASSPGLANEQFF

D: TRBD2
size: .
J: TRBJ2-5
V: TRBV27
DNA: TGTGCCAGCGATTACCAGGGCTCTAGCGGGAGGCCCCAGTACTTC
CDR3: CASDYQGSSGRPQYF

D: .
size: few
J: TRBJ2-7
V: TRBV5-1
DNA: TGCGCCAGCAGCTTGATCGGCGGGATCAACGAGCAGTACTTC
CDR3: CASSLIGGINEQYF

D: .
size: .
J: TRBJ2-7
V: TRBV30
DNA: TGTGCCTGGAGTGTTGCGGGGTACGAGCAGTACTTC
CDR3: CAWSVAGYEQYF

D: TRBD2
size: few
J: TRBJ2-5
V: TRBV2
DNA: TGTGCCAGCGGCGGACTAGCGGGCTGGGAGACCCAGTACTTC
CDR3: CASGGLAGWETQYF

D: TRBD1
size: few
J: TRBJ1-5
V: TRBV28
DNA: TGTGCCAGCAGGGCGGGACAGGGCGATCAGCCCCAGCATTTT
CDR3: CASRAGQGDQPQHF

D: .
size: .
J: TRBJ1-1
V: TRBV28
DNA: TGTGCCAGCAACTCGATAGGGGGTGAGAACACTGAAGCTTTCTTT
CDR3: CASNSIGGENTEAFF

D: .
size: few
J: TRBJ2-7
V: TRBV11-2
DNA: TGTGCCAGCGGGAGGGGGTTTAGCTCCTACGAGCAGTACTTC
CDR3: CASGRGFSSYEQYF

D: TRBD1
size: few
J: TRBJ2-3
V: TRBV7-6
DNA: TGTGCCAGCAGCACAGGGGCCAGCACAGATACGCAGTATTTT
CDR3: CASSTGASTDTQYF

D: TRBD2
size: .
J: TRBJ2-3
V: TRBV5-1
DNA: TGCGCCAGCAGCCGCGGACTAGCGGGCACAGATACGCAGTATTTT
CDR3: CASSRGLAGTDTQYF

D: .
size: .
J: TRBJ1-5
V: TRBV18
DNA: TGTGCCAGCTCACAGAGGGATGATCAGCCCCAGCATTTT
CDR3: CASSQRDDQPQHF

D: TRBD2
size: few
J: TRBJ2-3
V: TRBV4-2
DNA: TGTGCCAGCAGCTTAACTAGCGGGAGAGGGACAGATACGCAGTATTTT
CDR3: CASSLTSGRGTDTQYF

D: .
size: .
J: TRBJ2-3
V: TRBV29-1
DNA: TGCAGCGTTCGTGTTGGCGGCTTCGCAGATACGCAGTATTTT
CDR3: CSVRVGGFADTQYF